This T cell receptor beta chain comes out of a study of cytomegalovirus exposure and HLA in healthy donors. Findings of the study overall: Follow-up analysis later connected one missense variant in DCLRE1C with trimming of TCR beta V- and J-genes. One cluster of highly shared sequence variants probably arose as a sequencing artifact.

It was with 60 Vbeta and 13 Jbeta primers that the PCR ran. Method: immunoSEQ multiplex PCR; TCRdb's copy keeps in-frame clones and lacks some. Its table lists roughly 35,000 clones. As regards this clone: Its antigen is still unknown.

Germline loops: CDR1 SGHRS, CDR2 YFSETQ. V was clipped by 0 bases and J by 7 bases; unmatched bases: 4. The CDR3 is 14 amino acids. Sequences were obtained from PBMCs. The TCR comes from a woman aged 40 to 50 in good health and CMV-seropositive. J is TRBJ2-1 and V is TRBV5-1; the match to TRBD2 covers 7 bases. The DNA of the CDR3 is TGCGCCAGCAGCTTGGCACTAGCGAATAATGAGCAGTTCTTC. This translates into CASSLALANNEQFF.